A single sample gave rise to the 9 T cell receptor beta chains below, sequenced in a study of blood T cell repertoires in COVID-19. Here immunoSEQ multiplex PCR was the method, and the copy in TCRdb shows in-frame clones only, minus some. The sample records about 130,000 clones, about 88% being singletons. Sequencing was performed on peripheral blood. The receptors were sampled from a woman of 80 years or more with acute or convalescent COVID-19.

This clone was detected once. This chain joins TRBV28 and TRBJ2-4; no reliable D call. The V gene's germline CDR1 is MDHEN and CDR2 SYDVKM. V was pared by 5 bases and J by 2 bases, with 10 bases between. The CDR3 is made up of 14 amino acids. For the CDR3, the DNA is TGTGCCAGCAGTGGGCCAGGCACCAAAAACATTCAGTACTTC. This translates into CASSGPGTKNIQYF. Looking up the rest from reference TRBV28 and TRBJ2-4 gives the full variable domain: DVKVTQSSRYLVKRTGEKVFLECVQDMDHENMFWYRQDPGLGLRLIYFSYDVKMKEKGDIPEGYSVSREKKERFSLILESASTNQTSMYLCASSGPGTKNIQYFGAGTRLSVL.

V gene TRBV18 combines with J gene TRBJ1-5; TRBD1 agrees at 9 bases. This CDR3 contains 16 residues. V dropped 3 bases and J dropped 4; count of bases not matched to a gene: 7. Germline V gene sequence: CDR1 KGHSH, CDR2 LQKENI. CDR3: CASSPGGTGNNQPQHF. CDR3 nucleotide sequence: TGTGCCAGCTCACCGGGGGGGACAGGGAATAATCAGCCCCAGCATTTT.

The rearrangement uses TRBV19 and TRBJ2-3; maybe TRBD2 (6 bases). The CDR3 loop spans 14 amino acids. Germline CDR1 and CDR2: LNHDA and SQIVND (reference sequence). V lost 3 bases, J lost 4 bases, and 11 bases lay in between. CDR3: CASSIGGEADTQYF. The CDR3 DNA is TGTGCCAGTAGTATCGGCGGGGAGGCAGATACGCAGTATTTT.

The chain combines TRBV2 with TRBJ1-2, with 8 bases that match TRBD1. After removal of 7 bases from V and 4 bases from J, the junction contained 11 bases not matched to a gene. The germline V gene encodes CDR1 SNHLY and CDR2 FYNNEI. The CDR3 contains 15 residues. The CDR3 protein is CASNIGQGDSYGYTF. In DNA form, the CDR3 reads TGTGCCAGCAATATAGGACAGGGCGATAGCTATGGCTACACCTTC.

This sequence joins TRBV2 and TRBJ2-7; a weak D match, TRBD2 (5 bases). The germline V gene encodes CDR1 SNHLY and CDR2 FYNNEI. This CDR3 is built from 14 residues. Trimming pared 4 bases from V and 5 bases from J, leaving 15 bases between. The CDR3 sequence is CASSVYNGIHEQYF. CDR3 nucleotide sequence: TGTGCCAGCAGTGTTTATAACGGGATCCACGAGCAGTACTTC.

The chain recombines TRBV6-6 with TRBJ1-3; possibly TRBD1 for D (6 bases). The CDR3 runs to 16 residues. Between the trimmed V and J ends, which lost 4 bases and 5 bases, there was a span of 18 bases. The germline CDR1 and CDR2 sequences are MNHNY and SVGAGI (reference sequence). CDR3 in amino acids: CASSSQQGVGRNTIYF. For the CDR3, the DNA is TGTGCCAGCAGTTCCCAACAGGGAGTAGGCCGAAACACCATATATTTT.

The CDR3 here is CAIKNQGRGDEQFF. The CDR3 DNA is TGTGCCATCAAAAACCAGGGTCGCGGCGATGAGCAGTTCTTC. The V gene is TRBV10-3, the J gene TRBJ2-1; possible D gene TRBD1, 5 bases. Trimming took off 7 bases at V and 8 bases at J, with 18 bases between the two ends. The germline V gene encodes CDR1 ENHRY and CDR2 SYGVKD. The CDR3 is 14 residues long.

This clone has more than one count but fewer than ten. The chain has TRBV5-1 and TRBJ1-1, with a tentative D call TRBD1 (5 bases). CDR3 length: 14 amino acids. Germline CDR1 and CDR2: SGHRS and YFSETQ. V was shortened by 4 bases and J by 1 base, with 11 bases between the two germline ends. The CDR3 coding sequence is TGCGCCAGCAGCCAGCGCGGGGGGAACACTGAAGCTTTCTTT. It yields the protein CASSQRGGNTEAFF.

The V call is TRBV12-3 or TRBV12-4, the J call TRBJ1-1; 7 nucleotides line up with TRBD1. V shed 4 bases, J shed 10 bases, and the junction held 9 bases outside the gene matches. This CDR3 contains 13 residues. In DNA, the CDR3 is TGTGCCAGCAGTTGGACAGGCGTCGACGGAGCTTTCTTT. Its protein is CASSWTGVDGAFF.